The clone carrying this TCR beta chain has ten or more counts. TCRdb re-analysed the reads in MiXCR, keeping a single row per CDR3 protein. The sample contains 200,000 to 300,000 distinct CDR3 sequences, 25% to 30% of which appear only once. The CDR3 is made up of 16 amino acids. The data belong to a study of kidney transplant recipient with SARS-CoV-2 infection. The gene calls are TRBV8-2 and TRBJ1-2. TRBV8-2 represents a pseudogene. Sequencing was performed on a blood sample, taken at baseline and between days 110 and 120 from a kidney transplant recipient. The clonotype comes from a male patient between 25 and 40 years old who had COVID-19 and was a kidney transplant recipient. A subset of T cells may come from the graft donor. The CDR3 DNA follows: TGTGGCAGTTGTTCGACTGATAGCCGAAAGACCTATGGCTACACCTTC. Translated, it gives CGSCSTDSRKTYGYTF.